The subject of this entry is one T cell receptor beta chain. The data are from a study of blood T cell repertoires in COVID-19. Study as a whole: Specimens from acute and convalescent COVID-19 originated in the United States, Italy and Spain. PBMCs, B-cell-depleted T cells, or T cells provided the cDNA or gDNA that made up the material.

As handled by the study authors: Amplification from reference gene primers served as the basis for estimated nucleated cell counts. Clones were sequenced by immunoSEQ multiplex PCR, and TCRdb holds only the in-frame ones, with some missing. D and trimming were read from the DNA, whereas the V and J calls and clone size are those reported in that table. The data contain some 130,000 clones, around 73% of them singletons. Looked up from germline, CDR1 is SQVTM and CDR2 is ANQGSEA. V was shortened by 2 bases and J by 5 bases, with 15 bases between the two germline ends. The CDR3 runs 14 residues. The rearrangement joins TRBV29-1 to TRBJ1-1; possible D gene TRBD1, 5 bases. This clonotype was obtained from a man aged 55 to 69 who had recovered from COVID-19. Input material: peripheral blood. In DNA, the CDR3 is TGCAGCGTTGAACTCTATTCTGGGGGGACTGAAGCTTTCTTT. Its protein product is CSVELYSGGTEAFF. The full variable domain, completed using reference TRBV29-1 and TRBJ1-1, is SAVISQKPSRDICQRGTSLTIQCQVDSQVTMMFWYRQQPGQSLTLIATANQGSEATYESGFVIDKFPISRPNLTFSTLTVSNMSPEDSSIYLCSVELYSGGTEAFFGQGTRLTVV.